This entry lists 27 T cell receptor beta chains sequenced from one sample in a study of cytomegalovirus exposure and HLA in healthy donors. The PCR made use of 60 Vbeta and 13 Jbeta primers. TCRdb keeps only in-frame clones here, not all; method: immunoSEQ multiplex PCR. The table lists a few hundred thousand clones, around 80% of them singletons. The sample comprised PBMCs. These receptors were taken from a girl aged 2-10 years in good health and CMV-seronegative.

V is TRBV29-1 and J is TRBJ1-2; 7 nucleotides agree with TRBD1. CDR3 size: 12 residues. CDR1 is SQVTM and CDR2 is ANQGSEA in the germline V gene. V lost 3 bases, J lost 8 bases, and 6 bases stayed unmatched. This CDR3 is CSVERDRNGYTF. CDR3 in DNA: TGCAGCGTTGAGCGGGACAGAAACGGCTACACCTTC.

This chain connects TRBV7-9 to TRBJ2-5; D unresolved. The CDR3 length is 14 residues. Trimming took 5 bases from V and 7 from J, leaving 17 bases between them. Germline V CDR1 and CDR2: SEHNR, FQNEAQ (reference sequence). The DNA for the CDR3 is TGTGCCAGCAGCCCAACAGCAGTTGGCGTGACCCAGTACTTC. As protein: CASSPTAVGVTQYF.

This chain links TRBV19 with TRBJ1-3; D not resolved. The CDR3 spans 11 residues. Germline-derived CDR1 and CDR2 are LNHDA and SQIVND (reference sequence). Deletions cut 4 bases from V and 9 bases from J, with 7 bases between. The CDR3 nucleotides read TGTGCCAGTAGTACCCGTAGCACCATATATTTT. It yields the protein CASSTRSTIYF.

The V call is TRBV6-5, the J call TRBJ1-2; D unclear. The V end was cut by 4 bases, the J end by 2 bases, with 11 bases between. Germline V lookup: CDR1 MNHEY, CDR2 SVGAGI. The CDR3 has 14 residues. The CDR3 is CASSSRDLNYGYTF. The CDR3 coding sequence is TGTGCCAGCAGTTCCCGGGATCTAAACTATGGCTACACCTTC.

In this sample, this clone turned up a few times. This chain joins TRBV19 and TRBJ2-1, with D perhaps matching TRBD1 (6 bases). Germline V gene lookup returns CDR1 LNHDA and CDR2 SQIVND (reference sequence). V was trimmed by 5 bases and J by 7 bases, leaving 12 bases between them. CDR3 length: 13 residues. The CDR3 loop reads CASSYGGTNEQFF. The CDR3 DNA is TGTGCCAGTAGTTATGGGGGCACGAATGAGCAGTTCTTC.

The table lists this clone with a few counts. The chain combines TRBV6-1 with TRBJ1-4; D possibly corresponds to TRBD1 (6 bases). Germline-derived CDR1 and CDR2 are MNHNS and SASEGT. This CDR3 comprises 15 residues. Trimming removed 4 bases at V and 11 bases at J, with 20 bases between. The CDR3 DNA follows: TGTGCCAGCAGTGGAGGACAGTACCTAATGAGTAAACTGTTTTTT. It codes for CASSGGQYLMSKLFF.

CDR3 sequence (DNA): TGTGCCATCAGTGCTGCCTGGGGGGGCGCAGCCGAAGAGACCCAGTACTTC. Translated, it gives CAISAAWGGAAEETQYF. The chain carries TRBV10-3 and TRBJ2-5; TRBD2 might be the D (7 bases). CDR1 is ENHRY and CDR2 is SYGVKD in the germline V gene. Trimming removed 4 bases from V and 3 bases from J, with 21 bases in between. This CDR3 has 17 residues.

The rearrangement joins TRBV5-4 to TRBJ2-3, with D tentatively TRBD2 (6 bases). V was trimmed by 4 bases and J by 2 bases, leaving 11 bases between them. The CDR3 has 14 residues. CDR1 and CDR2 (germline): SGHNT, YYREEE (reference sequence). CDR3 protein: CASSPAGTTDTQYF. Written as DNA, the CDR3 is TGTGCCAGCAGCCCCGCGGGGACCACAGATACGCAGTATTTT.

The chain uses TRBV4-2 and TRBJ1-2; possibly TRBD1 for D (6 bases). The germline V gene encodes CDR1 LGHNA and CDR2 YNFKEQ. V was shortened by 0 bases and J by 7 bases, with 18 bases between the two germline ends. The CDR3 length is 16 residues. The CDR3 DNA follows: TGTGCCAGCAGCCAAGATCCCACAGGGCGCTATAGTGGCTACACCTTC. This translates into CASSQDPTGRYSGYTF.

CDR3 loop: CASSQDRWRLEDGYTF. CDR3 bases: TGTGCCAGCAGCCAAGATCGGTGGAGGCTCGAGGATGGCTACACCTTC. This chain links TRBV14 with TRBJ1-2, with unresolved D. The CDR3 contains 16 residues. Germline V gene sequence: CDR1 SGHDN, CDR2 FVKESK. Deletions cut 0 bases from V and 6 bases from J, with 17 bases between. The full variable domain, with the rest looked up from reference TRBV14 and TRBJ1-2, is EAGVTQFPSHSVIEKGQTVTLRCDPISGHDNLYWYRRVMGKEIKFLLHFVKESKQDESGMPNNRFLAERTGGTYSTLKVQPAELEDSGVYFCASSQDRWRLEDGYTFGSGTRLTVV.

Remarks on this clone: As the CDR3 is not closed by the conserved phenylalanine or tryptophan, this likely results from a read error. The V and J genes are TRBV13 and TRBJ1-2; D possibly corresponds to TRBD1 (5 bases). Germline CDR1 PRHDT, CDR2 FYEKMQ (reference sequence). Trimming pared 1 base from V and 10 bases from J, leaving 13 bases between. This CDR3 spans 13 amino acids. The chain's CDR3 is CASSLVGLLSYTL. The CDR3 DNA sequence: TGTGCCAGCAGCTTAGTGGGACTCCTATCCTACACCCTC.

J is TRBJ2-1 and V is TRBV10-3, with D possibly matching TRBD2 (5 bases). Trimming took 0 bases from V and 8 from J, leaving 8 bases between them. The germline CDR1 and CDR2 sequences are ENHRY and SYGVKD. The CDR3 length is 13 residues. The CDR3 nucleotides are TGTGCCATCAGTGAGTCGTGGGAGTATGAGCAGTTCTTC. This gives the protein CAISESWEYEQFF.

The rearrangement joins TRBV6-1 to TRBJ2-3; 11 positions agree with TRBD2. This CDR3 spans 15 amino acids. CDR1 is MNHNS and CDR2 is SASEGT in the germline V gene. V lost 6 bases, J lost 2 bases, and 4 bases stayed unmatched. CDR3 sequence (DNA): TGTGCCAGCAGGGTGACTAGCGGGACCACAGATACGCAGTATTTT. Residues: CASRVTSGTTDTQYF.

The gene calls are TRBV11-2 and TRBJ2-7; 14 bases are a match to TRBD2. Trimming removed 5 bases from V and 2 bases from J; junction bases left unmatched: 11. The CDR3 runs 18 residues. Germline assignment: CDR1 SGHAT and CDR2 FQNNGV. This chain's CDR3 is CASSMTSGGAYEPYEQYF. DNA of the CDR3: TGTGCCAGCAGCATGACTAGCGGGGGGGCTTATGAGCCCTACGAGCAGTACTTC.

The chain links TRBV7-3 to TRBJ2-2; 11 bases fit TRBD2. The germline V gene has CDR1 SGHTA and CDR2 FQGTGA. The CDR3 spans 17 residues. With 1 base clipped from V and 1 base from J, the junction kept 2 bases outside the gene matches. Here the CDR3 reads CASSLIGLAGNTGELFF. In DNA, the CDR3 is TGTGCCAGCAGCTTAATTGGACTAGCGGGGAACACCGGGGAGCTGTTTTTT.

The chain employs TRBV9 and TRBJ2-5; D is possibly TRBD2 (6 bases). This CDR3 has 15 residues. Germline V gene data show CDR1 as SGDLS and CDR2 as YYNGEE. Trimming shortened V by 0 bases and J by 4 bases, and 13 bases separated the two germline ends. For the CDR3, the DNA is TGTGCCAGCAGCGTAGGCAGTCGGAGGGGAGAGACCCAGTACTTC. Its protein product is CASSVGSRRGETQYF.

The chain is built from TRBV28 and TRBJ1-2; 8 bases match TRBD1. The CDR3 has 14 amino acids. V shed 8 bases, J shed 8 bases, and the junction held 13 bases outside the gene matches. Germline V gives CDR1 MDHEN, CDR2 SYDVKM. CDR3 nucleotide sequence: TGTGCCAGCGGACAGGGAGGAGGGGAAGGCGGCTACACCTTC. This codes for CASGQGGGEGGYTF.

This rearrangement joins TRBV27 to TRBJ2-3; D might be TRBD2 (6 bases). Germline V gene sequence: CDR1 MNHEY, CDR2 SMNVEV (reference sequence). Trimming shortened V by 8 bases and J by 1 base, and 22 bases separated the two germline ends. CDR3 length equals 17 residues. The CDR3 nucleotides read TGTGCCAGCCGACGTCGTTGGGCGGGAAGTGGCACAGATACGCAGTATTTT. Its translation: CASRRRWAGSGTDTQYF.

The chain combines TRBV27 with TRBJ2-7; 7 nucleotides align to TRBD2. Germline values: CDR1 MNHEY, CDR2 SMNVEV (reference sequence). The CDR3 contains 16 residues. V shed 0 bases and J 3 bases; nucleotides not matched to a gene: 8. This CDR3 reads CASSLSLPREGYEQYF. CDR3 bases: TGTGCCAGCAGTTTATCCCTCCCCAGGGAGGGCTACGAGCAGTACTTC.

The chain links TRBV9 to TRBJ2-7; 10 bases fit TRBD1. The V and J ends lost 0 bases and 3 bases, in that order; junction bases with no gene match: 9. The length of the CDR3 is 17 residues. CDR1 SGDLS and CDR2 YYNGEE come from the germline V gene. This CDR3 is CASSVGGGGDRGYEQYF. The CDR3 DNA reads as TGTGCCAGCAGCGTAGGGGGGGGAGGGGACAGGGGCTACGAGCAGTACTTC. Using reference TRBV9 and TRBJ2-7 for the parts outside the CDR3, the full variable domain is DSGVTQTPKHLITATGQRVTLRCSPRSGDLSVYWYQQSLDQGLQFLIQYYNGEERAKGNILERFSAQQFPDLHSELNLSSLELGDSALYFCASSVGGGGDRGYEQYFGPGTRLTVT.

V and J are TRBV7-9 and TRBJ1-2; 7 positions agree with TRBD1. CDR3 length: 13 amino acids. The V segment lost 6 bases and the J segment 5 bases; nucleotides outside the gene matches: 6. In germline, CDR1 is SEHNR, CDR2 FQNEAQ (reference sequence). CDR3 amino acids: CASSVQGSYGYTF. CDR3 in DNA: TGTGCCAGCAGTGTACAGGGGTCTTATGGCTACACCTTC.

This clone appeared once. The chain recombines TRBV6-5 with TRBJ2-7; perhaps TRBD2 as D (6 bases). Germline CDR1 MNHEY, CDR2 SVGAGI. V was cut by 6 bases and J by 4 bases, with 16 bases left in between. This CDR3 comprises 14 residues. This CDR3 is CASSSRLVDYEQYF. Here the CDR3 DNA reads TGTGCCAGCAGCAGTCGACTAGTGGATTACGAGCAGTACTTC.

The V and J genes are TRBV4-1 and TRBJ1-3, with D maybe TRBD1 (6 bases). CDR1 and CDR2 from the germline V gene are MGHRA and YSYEKL. The CDR3 length is 14 residues. Trimming stripped 5 bases from V and 3 bases from J, with 11 bases between. The CDR3 DNA follows: TGCGCCAGCAGCAGACAGGTGGATGGAAACACCATATATTTT. Its protein is CASSRQVDGNTIYF.

This rearrangement joins TRBV7-9 to TRBJ1-2; the match to TRBD1 covers 8 bases. V was clipped by 2 bases and J by 5 bases; unmatched bases: 4. This CDR3 spans 14 amino acids. In germline, CDR1 is SEHNR, CDR2 FQNEAQ (reference sequence). In DNA, the CDR3 is TGTGCCAGCAGCTTAACGACAGGGGAGTATGGCTACACCTTC. Translating gives CASSLTTGEYGYTF.

DNA for the CDR3: TGTGCCAGCAGTGACATCCAGGGGCCGCGGCAGTACTTC. Its translation is CASSDIQGPRQYF. The chain is built from TRBV6-1 and TRBJ2-5, with D possibly TRBD1 on 6 matching bases. Germline CDR1 reads MNHNS; CDR2 reads SASEGT. The CDR3 length is 13 residues. V lost 3 bases, J lost 11 bases, and 16 bases lay in between.

This chain connects TRBV5-1 to TRBJ1-1; no clear D gene. The CDR3 covers 16 residues. Per the germline V gene, CDR1 is SGHRS and CDR2 is YFSETQ. The ends were cut back, 0 bases at V and 1 base at J, with 13 bases in the middle. The CDR3 bases are TGCGCCAGCAGCTTGGAAGCGGGGAGCGGGAACACTGAAGCTTTCTTT. As protein: CASSLEAGSGNTEAFF.

The V gene is TRBV7-6, the J gene TRBJ2-3; tentative D call: TRBD2 (7 bases). The V end was cut by 5 bases, the J end by 4 bases, with 19 bases between. The CDR3 is 16 residues long. In germline, CDR1 is SGHVS, CDR2 FNYEAQ. The CDR3 DNA reads TGTGCCAGCAGCCCCCCGGGGGGCGGATTCTCAGATACGCAGTATTTT. This translates into CASSPPGGGFSDTQYF.